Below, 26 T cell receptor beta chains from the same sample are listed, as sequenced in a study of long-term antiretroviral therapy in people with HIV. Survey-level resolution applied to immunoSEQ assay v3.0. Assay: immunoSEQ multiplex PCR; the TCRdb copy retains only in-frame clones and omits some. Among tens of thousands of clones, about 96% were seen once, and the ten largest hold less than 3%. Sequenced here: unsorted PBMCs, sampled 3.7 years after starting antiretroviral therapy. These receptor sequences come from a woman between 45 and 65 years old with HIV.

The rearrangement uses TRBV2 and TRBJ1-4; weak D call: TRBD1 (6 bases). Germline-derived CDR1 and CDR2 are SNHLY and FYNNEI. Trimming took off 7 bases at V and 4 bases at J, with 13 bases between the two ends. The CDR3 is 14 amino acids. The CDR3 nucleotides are TGTGCCAGCAAGGGGGACGGCTTTAATGAAAAACTGTTTTTT. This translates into CASKGDGFNEKLFF.

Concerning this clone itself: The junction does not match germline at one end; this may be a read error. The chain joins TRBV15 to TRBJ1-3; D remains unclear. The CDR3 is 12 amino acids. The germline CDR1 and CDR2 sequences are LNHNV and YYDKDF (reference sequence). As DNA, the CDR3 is TGTGCCACCAGCAGACCAGGAAGCACCATATATTTT. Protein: CATSRPGSTIYF.

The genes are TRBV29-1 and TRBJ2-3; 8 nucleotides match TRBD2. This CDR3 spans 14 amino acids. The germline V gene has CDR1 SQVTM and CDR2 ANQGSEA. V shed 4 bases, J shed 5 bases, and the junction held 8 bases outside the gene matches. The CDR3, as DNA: TGCAGCGTTGCGCGGGGGGTTGTAGGAGATACGCAGTATTTT. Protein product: CSVARGVVGDTQYF.

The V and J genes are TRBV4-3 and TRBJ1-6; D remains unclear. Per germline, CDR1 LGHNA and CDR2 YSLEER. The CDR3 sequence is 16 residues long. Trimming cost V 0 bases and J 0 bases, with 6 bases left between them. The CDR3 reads CASSQDGSSYNSPLHF. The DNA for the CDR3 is TGCGCCAGCAGCCAAGATGGGAGCTCCTATAATTCACCCCTCCACTTT.

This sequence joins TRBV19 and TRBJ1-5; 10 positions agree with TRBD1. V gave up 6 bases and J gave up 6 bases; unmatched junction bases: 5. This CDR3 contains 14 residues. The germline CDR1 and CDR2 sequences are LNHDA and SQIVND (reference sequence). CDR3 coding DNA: TGTGCCAGTAGCTGGACAGGGGGTTTTCAGCCCCAGCATTTT. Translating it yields CASSWTGGFQPQHF.

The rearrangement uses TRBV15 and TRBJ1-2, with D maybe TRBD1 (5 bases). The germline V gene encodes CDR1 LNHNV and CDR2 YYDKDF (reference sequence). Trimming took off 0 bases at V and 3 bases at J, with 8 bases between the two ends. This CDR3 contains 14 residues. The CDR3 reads CATSRDGADYGYTF. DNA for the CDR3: TGTGCCACCAGCAGAGATGGGGCGGACTATGGCTACACCTTC.

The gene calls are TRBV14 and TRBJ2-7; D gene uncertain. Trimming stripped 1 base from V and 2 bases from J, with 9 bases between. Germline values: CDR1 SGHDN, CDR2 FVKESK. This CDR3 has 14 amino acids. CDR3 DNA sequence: TGTGCCAGCAGCCAAGGTCCCCTTCCCTACGAGCAGTACTTC. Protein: CASSQGPLPYEQYF.

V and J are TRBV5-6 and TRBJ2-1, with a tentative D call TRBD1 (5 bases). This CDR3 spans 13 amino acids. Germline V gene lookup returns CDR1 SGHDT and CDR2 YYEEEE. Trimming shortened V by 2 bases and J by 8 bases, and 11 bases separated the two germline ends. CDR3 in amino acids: CASSFFRAHEQFF. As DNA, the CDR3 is TGTGCCAGCAGCTTTTTCAGGGCCCATGAGCAGTTCTTC.

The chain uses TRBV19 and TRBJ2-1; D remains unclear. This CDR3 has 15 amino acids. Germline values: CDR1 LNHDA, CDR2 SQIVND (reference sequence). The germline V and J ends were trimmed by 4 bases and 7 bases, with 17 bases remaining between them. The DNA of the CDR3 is TGTGCCAGTAGTACTTCATCGGGCCTGGCGAATGAGCAGTTCTTC. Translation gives CASSTSSGLANEQFF.

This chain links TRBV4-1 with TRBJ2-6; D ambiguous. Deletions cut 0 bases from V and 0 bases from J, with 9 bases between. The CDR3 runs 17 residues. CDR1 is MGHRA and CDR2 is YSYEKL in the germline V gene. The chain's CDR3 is CASSQDGSLSGANVLTF. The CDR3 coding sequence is TGCGCCAGCAGCCAAGACGGATCTCTCTCTGGGGCCAACGTCCTGACTTTC.

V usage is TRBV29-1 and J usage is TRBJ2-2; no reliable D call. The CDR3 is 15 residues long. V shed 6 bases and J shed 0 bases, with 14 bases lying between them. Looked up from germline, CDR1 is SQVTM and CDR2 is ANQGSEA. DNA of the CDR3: TGCAGCGTCGCCCAGCCCCCCGCGAACACCGGGGAGCTGTTTTTT. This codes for CSVAQPPANTGELFF.

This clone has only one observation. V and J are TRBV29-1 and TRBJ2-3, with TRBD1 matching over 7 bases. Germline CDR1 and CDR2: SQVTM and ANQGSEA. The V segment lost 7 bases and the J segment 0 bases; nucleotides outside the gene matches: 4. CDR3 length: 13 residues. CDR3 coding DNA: TGCAGCGGGGTCAGGGGGAGCACAGATACGCAGTATTTT. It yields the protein CSGVRGSTDTQYF.

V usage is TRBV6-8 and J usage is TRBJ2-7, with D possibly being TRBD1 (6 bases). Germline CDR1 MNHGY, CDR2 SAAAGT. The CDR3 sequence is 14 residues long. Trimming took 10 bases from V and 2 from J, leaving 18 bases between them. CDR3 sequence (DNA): TGTGCCATTACAGGGTGTAACATGACCTACGAGCAGTACTTC. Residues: CAITGCNMTYEQYF.

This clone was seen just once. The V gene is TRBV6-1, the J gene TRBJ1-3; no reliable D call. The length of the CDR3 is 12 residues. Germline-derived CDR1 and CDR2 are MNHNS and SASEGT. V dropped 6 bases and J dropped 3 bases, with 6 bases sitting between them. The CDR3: CASSGYGNTIYF. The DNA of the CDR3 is TGTGCCAGCAGCGGTTATGGAAACACCATATATTTT.

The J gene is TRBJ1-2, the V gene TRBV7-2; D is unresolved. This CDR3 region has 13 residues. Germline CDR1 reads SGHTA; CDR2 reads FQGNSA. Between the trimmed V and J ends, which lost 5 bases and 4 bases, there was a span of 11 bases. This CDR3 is CASSPDPFYGYTF. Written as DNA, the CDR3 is TGTGCCAGCAGCCCCGACCCGTTCTATGGCTACACCTTC.

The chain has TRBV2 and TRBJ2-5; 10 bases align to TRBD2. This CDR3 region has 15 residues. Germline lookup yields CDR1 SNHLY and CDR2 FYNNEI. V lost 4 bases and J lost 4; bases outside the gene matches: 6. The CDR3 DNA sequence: TGTGCCAGCAGTGTCCCAGCGGGGGGGCGAGAGACCCAGTACTTC. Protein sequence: CASSVPAGGRETQYF.

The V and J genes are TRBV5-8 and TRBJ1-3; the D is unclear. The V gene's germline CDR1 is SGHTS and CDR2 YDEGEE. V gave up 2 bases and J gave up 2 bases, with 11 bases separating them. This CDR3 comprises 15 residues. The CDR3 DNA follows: TGTGCCAGCAGCTTTCATCACCGCACTGGAAACACCATATATTTT. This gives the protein CASSFHHRTGNTIYF.

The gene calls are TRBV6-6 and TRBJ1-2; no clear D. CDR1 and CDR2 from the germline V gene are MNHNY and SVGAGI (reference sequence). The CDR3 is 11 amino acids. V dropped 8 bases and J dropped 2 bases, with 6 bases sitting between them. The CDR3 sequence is CASGENYGYTF. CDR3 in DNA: TGTGCCAGCGGAGAGAACTATGGCTACACCTTC.

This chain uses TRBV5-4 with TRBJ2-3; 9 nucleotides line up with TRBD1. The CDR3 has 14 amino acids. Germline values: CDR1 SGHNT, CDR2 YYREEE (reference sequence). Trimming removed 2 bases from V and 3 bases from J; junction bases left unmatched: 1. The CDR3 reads CASSLQGATDTQYF. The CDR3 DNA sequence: TGTGCCAGCAGCTTACAGGGGGCGACAGATACGCAGTATTTT.

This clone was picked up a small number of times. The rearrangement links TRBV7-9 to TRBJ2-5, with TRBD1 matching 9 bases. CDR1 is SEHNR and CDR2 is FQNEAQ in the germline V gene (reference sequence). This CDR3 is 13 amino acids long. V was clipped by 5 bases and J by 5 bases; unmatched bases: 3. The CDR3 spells CASSRDRAETQYF. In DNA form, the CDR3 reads TGTGCCAGCAGCAGGGACAGGGCTGAGACCCAGTACTTC.

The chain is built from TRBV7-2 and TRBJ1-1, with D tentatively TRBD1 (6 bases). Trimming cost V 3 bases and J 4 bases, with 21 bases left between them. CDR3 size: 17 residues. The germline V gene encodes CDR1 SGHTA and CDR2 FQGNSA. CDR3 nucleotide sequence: TGTGCCAGCAGCTTTTTACGAGGGGGGCTGAACCCCACTGAAGCTTTCTTT. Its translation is CASSFLRGGLNPTEAFF.

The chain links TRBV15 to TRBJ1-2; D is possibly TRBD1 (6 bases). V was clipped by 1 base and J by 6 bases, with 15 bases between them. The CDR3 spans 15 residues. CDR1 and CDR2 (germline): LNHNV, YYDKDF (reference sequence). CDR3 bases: TGTGCCACCAGCAGAGCGGGAGGAACAGGGCATGGCTACACCTTC. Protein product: CATSRAGGTGHGYTF. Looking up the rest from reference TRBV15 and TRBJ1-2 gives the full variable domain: DAMVIQNPRYQVTQFGKPVTLSCSQTLNHNVMYWYQQKSSQAPKLLFHYYDKDFNNEADTPDNFQSRRPNTSFCFLDIRSPGLGDTAMYLCATSRAGGTGHGYTFGSGTRLTVV.

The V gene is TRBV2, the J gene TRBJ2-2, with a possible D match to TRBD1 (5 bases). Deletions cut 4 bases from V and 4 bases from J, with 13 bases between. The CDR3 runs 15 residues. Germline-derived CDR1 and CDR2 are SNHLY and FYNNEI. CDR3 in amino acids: CASSGNSGFTGELFF. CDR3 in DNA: TGTGCCAGCAGTGGAAATTCAGGGTTCACCGGGGAGCTGTTTTTT.

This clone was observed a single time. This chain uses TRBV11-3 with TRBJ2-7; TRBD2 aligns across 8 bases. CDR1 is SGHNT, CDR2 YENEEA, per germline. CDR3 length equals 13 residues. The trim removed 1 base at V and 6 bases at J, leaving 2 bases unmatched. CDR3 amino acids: CASSLVRGGEQYF. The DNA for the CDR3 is TGTGCCAGCAGCTTAGTACGGGGGGGCGAGCAGTACTTC.

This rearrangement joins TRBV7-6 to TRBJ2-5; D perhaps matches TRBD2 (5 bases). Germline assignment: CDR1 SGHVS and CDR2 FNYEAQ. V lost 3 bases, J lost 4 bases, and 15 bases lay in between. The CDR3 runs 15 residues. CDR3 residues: CASSFPRNGVETQYF. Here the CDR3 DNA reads TGTGCCAGCAGCTTCCCCCGAAACGGGGTAGAGACCCAGTACTTC.

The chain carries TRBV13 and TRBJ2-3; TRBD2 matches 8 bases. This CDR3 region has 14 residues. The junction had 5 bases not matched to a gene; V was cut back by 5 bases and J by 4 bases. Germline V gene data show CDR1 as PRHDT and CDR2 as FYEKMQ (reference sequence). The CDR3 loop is CASSKRGPPDTQYF. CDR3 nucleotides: TGTGCCAGCAGCAAGCGGGGGCCTCCAGATACGCAGTATTTT.